This record covers a single TCR beta chain. The antigen is not known. Treatment meaning: over 15 received Ad26.COV2.S at low or high dose, single or two shots; 5 received placebo; per-sample allocation not given. After the first vaccine or placebo injection, samples were drawn on day 63. This sample is part of a study of Ad26.COV2.S vaccination and SARS-CoV-2 variants. In the study overall: The donor participated in the COV1001 trial, in its Ad26.COV2.S arm. Study observations and caveats: Those who received the vaccine showed greater spike-specific TCR breadth than those given placebo. Post-vaccination spike-specific CD8+ and CD4+ T cell responses reportedly had substantial breadth.

Sequencing was performed with immunoSEQ multiplex PCR; in TCRdb, only in-frame clones are kept and a portion is missing. Of about 480,000 clones listed, 87% are singletons. V shed 8 bases and J shed 0 bases, with 20 bases lying between them. The CDR3 totals 17 residues. Germline V lookup: CDR1 MDHEN, CDR2 SYDVKM. The source is a person aged 18-60 years who received the Ad26.COV2.S COVID-19 vaccine or a placebo. The material sequenced was peripheral blood, taken in a trial of Ad26.COV2.S vaccine versus placebo. The chain joins TRBV28 to TRBJ2-1; no clear D. The CDR3 protein is CASGGGLRWGSYNEQFF. The CDR3 region has the DNA TGTGCCAGCGGCGGCGGTCTGCGATGGGGCTCCTACAATGAGCAGTTCTTC.